Following are 13 T cell receptor beta chains from one sample sequenced in a study of response to subunit inactivated influenza vaccine. TCRdb re-called the RT-PCR reads through MiXCR, storing one row per CDR3 protein. Among hundreds of thousands of distinct CDR3 sequences listed, approximately 24% were seen once. Specimen: CD4+ T cells sorted from PBMCs, collected 5 days after vaccination. These receptors were collected from a man aged 50 to 59 who received an inactivated influenza vaccine.

CDR3: CASSRQGGLGNEQFF. CDR3 nucleotide sequence: TGTGCCAGCAGTCGACAGGGGGGGTTGGGCAATGAGCAGTTCTTC. The chain employs TRBV6-1 and TRBJ2-1; the match to TRBD1 covers 9 bases. The germline V gene has CDR1 MNHNS and CDR2 SASEGT. V was clipped by 5 bases and J by 6 bases; unmatched bases: 8. The CDR3 runs 15 residues.

CDR3 nucleotides: TGTGCCAGCAGCTTATGGGGAGAGCTGTTTTTT. This gives the protein CASSLWGELFF. The chain joins TRBV7-2 to TRBJ2-2; no clear D gene. Germline CDR1 and CDR2: SGHTA and FQGNSA. With 2 bases removed from V and 11 bases from J, the gap between germline ends came to 6 bases. This CDR3 has 11 amino acids.

V and J are TRBV15 and TRBJ2-2; the D gene could be TRBD1 or TRBD2 (7 bases each). Trimming stripped 3 bases from V and 1 base from J, with 18 bases between. This CDR3 has 18 amino acids. The germline CDR1 and CDR2 sequences are LNHNV and YYDKDF (reference sequence). CDR3 DNA: TGTGCCACCAGCAGCCGACAGGGAGGGAGACGGAACACCGGGGAGCTGTTTTTT. Its translation is CATSSRQGGRRNTGELFF.

The table lists this clonotype with a few counts. The V call is TRBV29-1, the J call TRBJ1-1, with D maybe TRBD1 (6 bases). The CDR3 length is 12 residues. V was cut by 7 bases and J by 0 bases, with 9 bases left in between. Per the germline V gene, CDR1 is SQVTM and CDR2 is ANQGSEA. The CDR3, as DNA: TGCAGCGGGACAGTCATGAACACTGAAGCTTTCTTT. This codes for CSGTVMNTEAFF.

This clonotype has only a few counts. The chain recombines TRBV7-2 with TRBJ2-5; TRBD1 matches 9 bases. This CDR3 region has 15 residues. The germline V gene encodes CDR1 SGHTA and CDR2 FQGNSA. The J segment lost 4 bases and the V segment lost 3 bases, leaving 6 bases of the junction unmatched. CDR3 loop: CASSFWTGVGETQYF. The CDR3, as DNA: TGTGCCAGCAGCTTCTGGACAGGGGTGGGAGAGACCCAGTACTTC.

The V gene is TRBV7-2, the J gene TRBJ2-5; D is unresolved. Germline values: CDR1 SGHTA, CDR2 FQGNSA. CDR3 size: 13 residues. V lost 5 bases and J 3 bases, leaving 10 bases between the germline ends. This CDR3 is CASSPRNEETQYF. The DNA for the CDR3 is TGTGCCAGCAGCCCCCGGAACGAAGAGACCCAGTACTTC.

CDR3 amino acids: CASRRAASGTEAFF. For the CDR3, the DNA is TGTGCCAGTCGCCGGGCAGCAAGTGGGACTGAAGCTTTCTTT. The chain combines TRBV7-9 with TRBJ1-1; D is unresolved. The CDR3 covers 14 residues. Germline V lookup: CDR1 SEHNR, CDR2 FQNEAQ (reference sequence). Between the trimmed V and J ends, which lost 9 bases and 5 bases, there was a span of 19 bases.

V and J are TRBV12-3 or TRBV12-4 and TRBJ2-3, with unresolved D. V lost 2 bases, J lost 8 bases, and 11 bases lay in between. The CDR3 loop spans 13 amino acids. CDR3 sequence reads: CASSLKGRGTQYF. As DNA, the CDR3 is TGTGCCAGCAGTTTAAAAGGTAGAGGTACGCAGTATTTT.

The table lists this clonotype with a few counts. At one boundary the junction diverges from the germline segment, which might be a read error. The chain employs TRBV20-1 and TRBJ2-1, with TRBD2 matching 8 bases. Germline CDR1 and CDR2: DFQATT and SNEGSKA (reference sequence). The CDR3 totals 11 residues. The CDR3, as DNA: TGCAGTGCTTTTATTAGCGGGGTAAGCCTCTTC. It encodes CSAFISGVSLF.

This clonotype was recorded a few times. V is TRBV29-1 and J is TRBJ2-7, with TRBD1 as a possible D gene (7 bases). The V end lost 7 bases, the J end lost 7 bases, and 17 bases lay between the germline ends. The CDR3 sequence is 12 residues long. Germline assignment: CDR1 SQVTM and CDR2 ANQGSEA. CDR3 region: CSAVSPGGEQYF. The CDR3 DNA reads TGCAGCGCCGTCTCCCCAGGGGGGGAGCAGTACTTC.

This clonotype turned up a few times. The chain combines TRBV7-2 with TRBJ2-7; TRBD1 aligns across 9 bases. This CDR3 region has 16 residues. V lost 5 bases and J lost 5; bases outside the gene matches: 13. The germline gives CDR1 SGHTA, CDR2 FQGNSA. DNA of the CDR3: TGTGCCAGCAGCCAAGTTTATGGGACAGGGATCCACGAGCAGTACTTC. Its translation is CASSQVYGTGIHEQYF.

The CDR3 DNA reads TGTGCCAGCAGCACCTCAGGGGTGCAGCAGTTCTTC. Its translation: CASSTSGVQQFF. The chain recombines TRBV12-3 or TRBV12-4 with TRBJ2-1, with D possibly being TRBD1 (6 bases). The CDR3 totals 12 residues. Trimming took 6 bases from V and 11 from J, leaving 14 bases between them.

This clonotype was seen many times. Here the CDR3 reads CSGRLAGDNEQFF. The CDR3 DNA reads TGCAGCGGTAGACTAGCGGGAGACAATGAGCAGTTCTTC. V and J are TRBV29-1 and TRBJ2-1, with 12 bases lining up with TRBD2. This CDR3 is built from 13 residues. The germline V gene has CDR1 SQVTM and CDR2 ANQGSEA. Trimming removed 7 bases from V and 5 bases from J; junction bases left unmatched: 3.